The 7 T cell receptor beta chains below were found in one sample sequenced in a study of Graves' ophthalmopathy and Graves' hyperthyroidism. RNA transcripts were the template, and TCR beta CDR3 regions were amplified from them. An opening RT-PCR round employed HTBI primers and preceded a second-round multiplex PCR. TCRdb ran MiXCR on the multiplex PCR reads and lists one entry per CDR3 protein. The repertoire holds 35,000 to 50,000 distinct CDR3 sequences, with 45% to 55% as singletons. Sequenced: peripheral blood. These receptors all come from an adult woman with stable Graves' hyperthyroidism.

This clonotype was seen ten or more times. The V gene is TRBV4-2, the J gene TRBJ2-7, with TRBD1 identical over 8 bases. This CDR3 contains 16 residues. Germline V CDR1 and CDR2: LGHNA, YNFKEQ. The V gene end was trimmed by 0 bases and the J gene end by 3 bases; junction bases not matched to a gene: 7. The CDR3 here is CASSQDGSDRGYEQYF. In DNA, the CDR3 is TGTGCCAGCAGCCAAGATGGATCCGACAGGGGCTACGAGCAGTACTTC.

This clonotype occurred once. CDR3 protein: CASSLATGGEYSPLHF. In DNA, the CDR3 is TGTGCCAGCAGCTTAGCCACAGGGGGCGAATATTCACCCCTCCACTTT. This chain connects TRBV11-1 to TRBJ1-6; 9 nucleotides line up with TRBD1. After removal of 0 bases from V and 8 bases from J, the junction contained 5 bases not matched to a gene. This CDR3 spans 16 amino acids. Germline-derived CDR1 and CDR2 are SGHAT and FQDESV (reference sequence).

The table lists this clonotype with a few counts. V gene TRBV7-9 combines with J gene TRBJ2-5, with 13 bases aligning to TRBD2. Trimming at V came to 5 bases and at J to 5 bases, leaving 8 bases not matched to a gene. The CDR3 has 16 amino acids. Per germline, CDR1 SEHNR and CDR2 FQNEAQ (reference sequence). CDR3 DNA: TGTGCCAGCAGCCCCAGGACTAGCGGGAGTTGGGAGACCCAGTACTTC. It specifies CASSPRTSGSWETQYF.

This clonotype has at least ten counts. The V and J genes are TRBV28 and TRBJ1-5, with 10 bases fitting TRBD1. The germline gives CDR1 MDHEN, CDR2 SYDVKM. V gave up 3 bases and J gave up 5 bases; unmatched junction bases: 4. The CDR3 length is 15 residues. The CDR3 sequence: CASSFRTGGHQPQHF. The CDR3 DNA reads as TGTGCCAGCAGTTTTAGGACAGGGGGTCATCAGCCCCAGCATTTT.

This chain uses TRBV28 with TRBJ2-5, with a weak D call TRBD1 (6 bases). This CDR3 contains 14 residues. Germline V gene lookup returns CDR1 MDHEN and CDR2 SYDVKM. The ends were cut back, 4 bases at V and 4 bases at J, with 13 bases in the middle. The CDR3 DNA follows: TGTGCCAGCAGTTATCAGGGGTGGGCAGAGACCCAGTACTTC. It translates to CASSYQGWAETQYF.

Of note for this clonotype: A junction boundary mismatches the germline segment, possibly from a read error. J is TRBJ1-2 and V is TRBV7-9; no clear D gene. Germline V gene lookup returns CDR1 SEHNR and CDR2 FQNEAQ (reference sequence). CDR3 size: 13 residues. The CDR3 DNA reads TGTGCCAGCACCGAAAGTGTCAGTTATGGCTACGCCTTC. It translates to CASTESVSYGYAF.

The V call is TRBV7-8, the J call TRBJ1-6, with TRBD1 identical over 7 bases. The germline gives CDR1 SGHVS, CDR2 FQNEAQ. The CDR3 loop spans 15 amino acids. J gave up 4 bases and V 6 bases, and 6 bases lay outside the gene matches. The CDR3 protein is CASSGRGQYNSPLHF. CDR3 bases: TGTGCCAGCAGTGGTCGGGGACAGTATAATTCACCCCTCCACTTT.